The entry below gives a single T cell receptor beta chain sequence along with its context. This entry is derived from a study of blood T cell repertoires in COVID-19. The CDR3 has 14 amino acids. Germline values: CDR1 KGHSH, CDR2 LQKENI. J gave up 4 bases and V 6 bases, and 5 bases lay outside the gene matches. In the source study's methods: For nucleated cells, counts were estimated from reference gene primer amplification. Method: immunoSEQ multiplex PCR; TCRdb's copy keeps in-frame clones and lacks some. For V, J and clone size, that table is used; D and trimming come from the DNA. Of some 45,000 clones in the sample, more than 75% were seen once.

Material for sequencing was peripheral blood. V gene TRBV18 combines with J gene TRBJ1-4, with TRBD1 identical over 7 bases. This sequence was found in a man aged 65 to 85 with acute or convalescent COVID-19. CDR3 nucleotides: TGTGCCAGCTCCCCCAGGGGGGTTAATGAAAAACTGTTTTTT. Translated: CASSPRGVNEKLFF.